This T cell receptor beta chain was captured by sequencing in a study of blood T cell repertoires in COVID-19. In the study overall: From the United States, Italy and Spain came samples of acute and convalescent COVID-19.

The CDR3 length is 14 residues. V gave up 7 bases and J gave up 1 base; unmatched junction bases: 3. Germline lookup yields CDR1 LNHDA and CDR2 SQIVND (reference sequence). The protocol was immunoSEQ multiplex PCR, while the TCRdb copy is restricted to in-frame clones and leaves out a portion. The sample holds approximately 300,000 clones, about nine tenths seen once. This sequence joins TRBV19 and TRBJ2-2; the match to TRBD1 covers 7 bases. The clonotype was recovered from a woman aged 25 to 39 with COVID-19, enrolled during active disease. Sequencing was done on a sample of peripheral blood. The CDR3 loop reads CASMRTGNTGELFF. The CDR3 DNA is TGTGCCAGTATGAGGACAGGGAACACCGGGGAGCTGTTTTTT.